In this sample, the clone carrying this T cell receptor beta chain turned up many times. Its target is not known. According to the study, TCR beta libraries were built with iRepertoire HTBI primers and CDR3-region Arm-PCR. From the multiplex PCR reads, TCRdb called clonotypes with MiXCR, one entry per CDR3 protein. The table has 400,000 to 500,000 distinct CDR3 sequences, 15% to 20% seen once; the top ten hold less than 30%. The CDR3 sequence is 16 residues long. Germline V CDR1 and CDR2: MNHEY, SMNVEV (reference sequence). Trimming at V came to 5 bases and at J to 4 bases, leaving 10 bases not matched to a gene. This sample is drawn from a study of regulatory T cells in long-lasting Graves disease. General study results and limits: Favoring TRBV28, TRBJ1-2 and TRBJ2-5 was a feature seen in persistent disease. Thyroid tissue was not sampled; only peripheral blood was.

Time point in this sample: newly diagnosed GD, antithyroid drugs for less than 3 months. From PBMCs, RNA was extracted and then used to make the TCR library. These same records also appear under a second study, on T cells in Graves' hyperthyroidism and ophthalmopathy. From that second work: Patients between 18 and 65 years old had hyperthyroidism, newly diagnosed and lasting under 2 months. By a 13 V-J model, ophthalmopathy was set apart from stable hyperthyroidism.

This sequence joins TRBV27 and TRBJ1-1; 10 bases fit TRBD1. The receptor was derived from a woman between 18 and 29 years old with Graves disease. The sequencing used peripheral blood mononuclear cells (PBMCs), collected at new diagnosis, from a patient treated with antithyroid drugs. The CDR3 region has the DNA TGTGCCAGCAGTGACCCGGGACAGGGGTCTCTCACTGAAGCTTTCTTT. Its protein is CASSDPGQGSLTEAFF.